Described below is a single T cell receptor beta chain sequence and its context. Its specificity is not known. The data were obtained in a study of T cells in Graves' hyperthyroidism and ophthalmopathy. Amplified regions were TCR beta CDR3 sequences from RNA transcripts. HTBI primers were the set used in a first-round RT-PCR of the TCR CDR3. Using its own MiXCR run on the multiplex PCR reads, TCRdb lists one record per CDR3 protein. The sample holds roughly 580,000 distinct CDR3 sequences, roughly 50% seen once. The study, taken as a whole, reports: The blood repertoire included most of the expanded thyroid clonotypes above 0.001.

Graves' hyperthyroidism showing no ophthalmopathy progression within 18 months was considered stable. These patients, aged 18 to 65, had recently diagnosed hyperthyroidism lasting under 2 months. The study based diagnoses on clinical symptoms, serum thyroxine and TRAb, thyroid ultrasound and orbital computed tomography. V lost 2 bases and J 3 bases, leaving 15 bases between the germline ends. The CDR3 consists of 15 residues. Germline V gives CDR1 SGDLS, CDR2 YYNGEE. The sequence was obtained from a woman under 30 with Graves' hyperthyroidism. The chain employs TRBV9 and TRBJ2-7; D perhaps matches TRBD2 (5 bases). The sample comprised peripheral blood or thyroid tissue (not recorded which). The CDR3 spells CASSVERLVGYEQYF. As DNA, the CDR3 is TGTGCCAGCAGCGTCGAGCGGCTTGTCGGCTACGAGCAGTACTTC.